A selection of T cell receptor beta chains follows, all from one sample in a study of blood T cell repertoires in COVID-19. Measured with immunoSEQ multiplex PCR; TCRdb has only the in-frame clones, and not every one. The table includes approximately 150,000 clones, 87% detected once. Sequencing was performed on peripheral blood. These receptors originate from a man aged 50 to 59 who had recovered from COVID-19. CDR3s include the opening cysteine and the closing phenylalanine or tryptophan. The D gene is left open where the match is weak. Clone size appears in some rows only: once, few, many, or a class for an expanded clone.

J gene: TRBJ1-3; D gene: TRBD1; clone size: few; V gene: TRBV11-2; CDR3 protein: CASSRDRDSGNTIYF; CDR3 DNA: TGTGCCAGCAGCAGAGACAGGGATTCTGGAAACACCATATATTTT
J gene: TRBJ2-1; D gene: NA; clone size: NA; V gene: TRBV9; CDR3 protein: CASSHGPGGFYNEQFF; CDR3 DNA: TGTGCCAGCAGCCACGGTCCGGGGGGCTTCTACAATGAGCAGTTCTTC
J gene: TRBJ1-1; D gene: TRBD1; clone size: NA; V gene: TRBV6-5; CDR3 protein: CASKIQGAPAEAFF; CDR3 DNA: TGTGCCAGCAAGATCCAGGGGGCGCCGGCTGAAGCTTTCTTT
J gene: TRBJ1-4; D gene: TRBD1; clone size: NA; V gene: TRBV4-1; CDR3 protein: CASGQAGGEKLFF; CDR3 DNA: TGCGCCAGCGGGCAGGCAGGGGGCGAAAAACTGTTTTTT
J gene: TRBJ2-2; D gene: TRBD2; clone size: once; V gene: TRBV11-2; CDR3 protein: CASSLERGAGELFF; CDR3 DNA: TGTGCCAGCAGCCTGGAGCGGGGGGCAGGGGAGCTGTTTTTT
J gene: TRBJ1-5; D gene: NA; clone size: few; V gene: TRBV7-6; CDR3 protein: CASSPEVGKPQHF; CDR3 DNA: TGTGCCAGCAGCCCCGAGGTCGGGAAGCCCCAGCATTTT
J gene: TRBJ2-5; D gene: NA; clone size: NA; V gene: TRBV11-2; CDR3 protein: CASSLEAGGARETQYF; CDR3 DNA: TGTGCCAGCAGCTTAGAGGCTGGGGGGGCTCGGGAGACCCAGTACTTC
J gene: TRBJ2-7; D gene: TRBD1; clone size: NA; V gene: TRBV6-6; CDR3 protein: CASTRDRVSMYEQYF; CDR3 DNA: TGTGCCAGCACCCGGGACAGGGTGAGCATGTACGAGCAGTACTTC
J gene: TRBJ2-7; D gene: TRBD1; clone size: NA; V gene: TRBV7-3; CDR3 protein: CASSPPGQPYEQYF; CDR3 DNA: TGTGCCAGCAGCCCACCGGGACAGCCCTACGAGCAGTACTTC
J gene: TRBJ1-3; D gene: NA; clone size: NA; V gene: TRBV9; CDR3 protein: CASSGNSGNTIYF; CDR3 DNA: TGTGCCAGCAGCGGTAACTCTGGAAACACCATATATTTT
J gene: TRBJ1-2; D gene: NA; clone size: NA; V gene: TRBV3-1/TRBV3-2; CDR3 protein: CASSSRGGGIYGYTF; CDR3 DNA: TGTGCCAGCAGCTCCCGAGGGGGGGGCATCTATGGCTACACCTTC
J gene: TRBJ2-5; D gene: NA; clone size: NA; V gene: TRBV21-1; CDR3 protein: CASSKPGQETQYF; CDR3 DNA: TGTGCCAGCAGCAAACCAGGGCAAGAGACCCAGTACTTC
J gene: TRBJ1-1; D gene: NA; clone size: NA; V gene: TRBV18; CDR3 protein: CASSPPVLSTDENTEAFF; CDR3 DNA: TGTGCCAGCTCACCACCGGTTTTATCGACAGATGAAAACACTGAAGCTTTCTTT
J gene: TRBJ2-7; D gene: NA; clone size: NA; V gene: TRBV18; CDR3 protein: CASSPIPSSSYEQYF; CDR3 DNA: TGTGCCAGCTCACCTATTCCAAGTAGCTCCTACGAGCAGTACTTC
J gene: TRBJ1-1; D gene: TRBD1; clone size: NA; V gene: TRBV19; CDR3 protein: CASKDRGTEAFF; CDR3 DNA: TGTGCCAGTAAGGACAGGGGCACTGAAGCTTTCTTT
J gene: TRBJ2-7; D gene: NA; clone size: NA; V gene: TRBV12-3/TRBV12-4; CDR3 protein: CASSLETLLQYF; CDR3 DNA: TGTGCCAGCAGTTTAGAGACTTTGTTGCAGTACTTC
J gene: TRBJ1-2; D gene: NA; clone size: NA; V gene: TRBV29-1; CDR3 protein: CSVKGGPYGYTF; CDR3 DNA: TGCAGCGTTAAAGGGGGGCCCTATGGCTACACCTTC
J gene: TRBJ1-3; D gene: TRBD1; clone size: NA; V gene: TRBV19; CDR3 protein: CATMDRASGNTIYF; CDR3 DNA: TGTGCCACCATGGACAGGGCCTCTGGAAACACCATATATTTT
J gene: TRBJ2-5; D gene: NA; clone size: NA; V gene: TRBV6-5; CDR3 protein: CASKAGVVETQYF; CDR3 DNA: TGTGCCAGCAAGGCAGGGGTCGTGGAGACCCAGTACTTC
J gene: TRBJ2-2; D gene: NA; clone size: NA; V gene: TRBV9; CDR3 protein: CASSQDTGELFF; CDR3 DNA: TGTGCCAGCAGCCAGGACACCGGGGAGCTGTTTTTT
J gene: TRBJ2-7; D gene: NA; clone size: NA; V gene: TRBV9; CDR3 protein: CASSVGPGGTLSYEQYF; CDR3 DNA: TGTGCCAGCAGCGTAGGGCCCGGGGGTACACTCTCCTACGAGCAGTACTTC
J gene: TRBJ1-1; D gene: NA; clone size: NA; V gene: TRBV6-2/TRBV6-3; CDR3 protein: CASSYQGRGGNTEAFF; CDR3 DNA: TGTGCCAGCAGTTACCAGGGCAGGGGTGGAAACACTGAAGCTTTCTTT